One sample yielded the 19 T cell receptor beta chains listed below, sequenced in a study of identical twins (dated by TCRdb to about 2016). Receptors were amplified or captured by 5' RACE. Sequencing relied on an Illumina HiSeq 2000. The raw public data were reprocessed by TCRdb itself: fastp quality trimming at Q25, MiXCR clonotype calling, in-frame beta chains only. Rows matching on CDR3 protein sequence are summarized as one entry with the most common DNA and genes. This sample holds over 200,000 distinct CDR3 sequences; roughly 7.1% were observed only once. About 14% of the sample goes to the ten largest clones. These sequences were also reported in another study, on T cells expressing NK-cell markers.

The source material was CD8+ T cells sorted from blood. The receptors were gathered from a young woman in good health.

This clonotype was seen many times. The J gene is TRBJ2-5, the V gene TRBV5-6, with 9 nucleotides matching TRBD2. Per germline, CDR1 SGHDT and CDR2 YYEEEE. The junction had 12 bases not matched to a gene; V was cut back by 4 bases and J by 5 bases. The CDR3 runs to 16 residues. This CDR3 reads CASSPGTSRWGETQYF. In nucleotides, the CDR3 is TGTGCCAGCAGCCCCGGGACTAGCCGTTGGGGGGAGACCCAGTACTTC.

At least ten counts were recorded for this clonotype. The chain joins TRBV7-8 to TRBJ2-7; 8 bases agree with TRBD1. CDR1 is SGHVS and CDR2 is FQNEAQ in the germline V gene. The J segment lost 4 bases and the V segment lost 3 bases, leaving 5 bases of the junction unmatched. This CDR3 contains 14 residues. The CDR3 loop is CASSFSRDRYEQYF. CDR3 coding DNA: TGTGCCAGCAGCTTTTCCCGGGACAGGTACGAGCAGTACTTC.

This clonotype was picked up a small number of times. V gene TRBV6-5 combines with J gene TRBJ2-3; tentatively, D is TRBD2 (6 bases). The CDR3 contains 12 residues. Between the trimmed V and J ends, which lost 10 bases and 4 bases, there was a span of 12 bases. In germline, CDR1 is MNHEY, CDR2 SVGAGI. The chain's CDR3 is CATAGPADTQYF. As DNA, the CDR3 is TGTGCCACCGCGGGACCCGCAGATACGCAGTATTTT.

Here the CDR3 reads CASSVPTSGASYEQYF. Here the CDR3 DNA reads TGTGCCAGCAGCGTTCCGACTAGCGGGGCGTCCTACGAGCAGTACTTC. The rearrangement links TRBV7-9 to TRBJ2-7; 11 nucleotides agree with TRBD2. Trimming took 5 bases from V and 1 from J; bases not matched to a gene: 7. CDR1 and CDR2 from the germline V gene are SEHNR and FQNEAQ (reference sequence). The CDR3 is made up of 16 amino acids.

The chain links TRBV29-1 to TRBJ1-2; D is unresolved. Germline CDR1 reads SQVTM; CDR2 reads ANQGSEA. Trimming removed 4 bases at V and 5 bases at J, with 11 bases between. CDR3 length equals 12 residues. Written as DNA, the CDR3 is TGCAGCGTTGCGTGGTCCGCTTATGGCTACACCTTC. Amino acids: CSVAWSAYGYTF. The full variable domain, completed using reference TRBV29-1 and TRBJ1-2, is SAVISQKPSRDICQRGTSLTIQCQVDSQVTMMFWYRQQPGQSLTLIATANQGSEATYESGFVIDKFPISRPNLTFSTLTVSNMSPEDSSIYLCSVAWSAYGYTFGSGTRLTVV.

V gene TRBV11-2 combines with J gene TRBJ2-3; D is ambiguous. In germline, CDR1 is SGHAT, CDR2 FQNNGV. The CDR3 contains 12 residues. V lost 10 bases and J 4 bases, leaving 12 bases between the germline ends. CDR3 in DNA: TGTGCCACAAGCGTATACGCAGATACGCAGTATTTT. Its translation is CATSVYADTQYF.

The V gene is TRBV5-1, the J gene TRBJ2-1; D is unclear. Germline CDR1 and CDR2: SGHRS and YFSETQ. The CDR3 loop spans 12 amino acids. V lost 1 base and J 10 bases, leaving 9 bases between the germline ends. The CDR3 sequence: CASSLNGEEQFF. The CDR3 DNA follows: TGCGCCAGCAGCTTGAACGGAGAGGAGCAGTTCTTC.

This sequence joins TRBV7-8 and TRBJ1-4; unclear D gene. Germline V gene sequence: CDR1 SGHVS, CDR2 FQNEAQ. This CDR3 has 18 residues. Trimming cost V 0 bases and J 0 bases, with 14 bases left between them. Written as DNA, the CDR3 is TGTGCCAGCAGCTTAGCGGCCGCCGTCTATACAACTAATGAAAAACTGTTTTTT. It specifies CASSLAAAVYTTNEKLFF.

The chain combines TRBV9 with TRBJ2-5; the D gene is possibly TRBD2 (6 bases). Germline V CDR1 and CDR2: SGDLS, YYNGEE. Between the trimmed V and J ends, which lost 0 bases and 4 bases, there was a span of 13 bases. CDR3 length: 15 residues. The CDR3 DNA follows: TGTGCCAGCAGCGTAGACCTCGGGAGTGTAGAGACCCAGTACTTC. Amino acids: CASSVDLGSVETQYF.

This clonotype occurred many times. One end of the junction varies from germline; a read error may be responsible. V is TRBV6-5 and J is TRBJ2-4, with D possibly TRBD2 on 6 matching bases. Germline CDR1 reads MNHEY; CDR2 reads SVGAGI. There are 11 residues in the CDR3. DNA for the CDR3: TGCGGGAGTGGAGTTGGAGGCATTCAGTACTTC. It specifies CGSGVGGIQYF.

This clonotype was detected once. The chain links TRBV4-2 to TRBJ1-1, with TRBD1 as a possible D gene (6 bases). CDR1 is LGHNA and CDR2 is YNFKEQ in the germline V gene. The CDR3 consists of 15 residues. Trimming took 1 base from V and 1 from J, leaving 10 bases between them. The CDR3 region has the DNA TGTGCCAGCAGCCAAGTGGGGGGCGGGAACACTGAAGCTTTCTTT. Protein sequence: CASSQVGGGNTEAFF.

This clonotype was seen a few times. The CDR3 region has the DNA TGCGCCAGCAGCTTGCTGTGGCGGAGAGGAGAGACCCAGTACTTC. It specifies CASSLLWRRGETQYF. This chain links TRBV5-1 with TRBJ2-5; unclear D gene. V was shortened by 1 base and J by 4 bases, with 14 bases between the two germline ends. Germline values: CDR1 SGHRS, CDR2 YFSETQ. The CDR3 is made up of 15 amino acids.

This clonotype was found many times. This chain joins TRBV6-2 or TRBV6-3 and TRBJ2-1; 7 nucleotides align to TRBD2. CDR1 is MNHEY, CDR2 SVGEGT, per germline. With V trimmed by 7 bases and J by 14 bases, 11 bases remained unmatched. The CDR3 contains 12 residues. CDR3 coding DNA: TGTGCCAGCACAGAGGGAGGGCCTGACGAGTTCTTC. As protein: CASTEGGPDEFF.

V usage is TRBV13 and J usage is TRBJ2-7, with 10 nucleotides matching TRBD1. Trimming took 7 bases from V and 6 from J; bases not matched to a gene: 6. The germline V gene has CDR1 PRHDT and CDR2 FYEKMQ (reference sequence). The CDR3 spans 13 residues. The CDR3 nucleotides read TGTGCCAGCAACATCGGACAGGGGGGCGAGCAGTACTTC. Its translation is CASNIGQGGEQYF.

This clonotype was detected ten times or more. The chain employs TRBV7-2 and TRBJ2-3, with D possibly TRBD1 on 6 matching bases. In germline, CDR1 is SGHTA, CDR2 FQGNSA. CDR3 length: 16 residues. V was pared by 0 bases and J by 5 bases, with 15 bases between. The DNA of the CDR3 is TGTGCCAGCAGCTTAGCGCATCAGGGGTCCAGAGATACGCAGTATTTT. The encoded protein is CASSLAHQGSRDTQYF.

This clonotype was observed at least ten times. CDR3 coding DNA: TGCGCCAGCAGCTTTCACCGGGACGGAGGGTACGAGCAGTACTTC. Its translation: CASSFHRDGGYEQYF. The chain recombines TRBV5-1 with TRBJ2-7; D perhaps matches TRBD2 (6 bases). The CDR3 is 15 residues long. V was pared by 2 bases and J by 4 bases, with 16 bases between. Germline CDR1 is SGHRS and CDR2 is YFSETQ.

J is TRBJ2-2 and V is TRBV6-7; 10 bases agree with TRBD2. TRBV6-7 is flagged as an ORF with uncertain function. The CDR3 is 19 amino acids. Unmatched junction bases numbered 11, after V lost 0 bases and J lost 4 bases. CDR3 protein: CASSYSPGLAGEGTGELFF. In DNA form, the CDR3 reads TGTGCCAGCAGTTACTCGCCCGGCCTAGCGGGAGAGGGCACCGGGGAGCTGTTTTTT.

Comment on this clonotype: An end of the junction differs from the germline gene, which may be a read error. The chain uses TRBV3-1 and TRBJ2-5, with D tentatively TRBD1 (5 bases). The length of the CDR3 is 15 residues. CDR1 LGHDT and CDR2 YNNKEL come from the germline V gene (reference sequence). The DNA of the CDR3 is TGTGCCTGCAGCCAGAACCAGGGCGACGGGGAGACCCAGTACTTC. Its translation is CACSQNQGDGETQYF.

The chain recombines TRBV12-3 or TRBV12-4 with TRBJ2-7; TRBD1 matches at 8 bases. The V segment lost 8 bases and the J segment 0 bases; nucleotides outside the gene matches: 3. The CDR3 covers 13 residues. The CDR3 sequence: CASRQGNSYEQYF. Here the CDR3 DNA reads TGTGCCAGCCGACAGGGGAACTCCTACGAGCAGTACTTC.